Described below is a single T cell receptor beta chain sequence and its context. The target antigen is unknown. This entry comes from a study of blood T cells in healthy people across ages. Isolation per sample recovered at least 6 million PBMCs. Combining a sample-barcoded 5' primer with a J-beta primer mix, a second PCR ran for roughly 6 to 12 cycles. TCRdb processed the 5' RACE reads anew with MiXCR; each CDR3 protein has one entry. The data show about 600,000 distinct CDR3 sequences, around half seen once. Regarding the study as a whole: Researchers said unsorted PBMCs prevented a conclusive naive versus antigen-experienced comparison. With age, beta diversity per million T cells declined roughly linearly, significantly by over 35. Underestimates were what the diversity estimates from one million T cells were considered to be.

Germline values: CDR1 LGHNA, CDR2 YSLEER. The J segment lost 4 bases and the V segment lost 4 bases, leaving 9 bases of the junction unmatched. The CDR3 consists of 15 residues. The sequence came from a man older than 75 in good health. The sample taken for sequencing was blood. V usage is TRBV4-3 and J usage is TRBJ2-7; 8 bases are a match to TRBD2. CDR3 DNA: TGCGCCAGCAGCCGAGTCGCAGCGGGAGAGTACGAGCAGTACTTC. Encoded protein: CASSRVAAGEYEQYF.